The 21 T cell receptor beta chains below were found in one sample sequenced in a study of vaccination effects on CD4 cells after COVID-19. For these TCRs, the target antigens are not known. Libraries were prepared by immunoSEQ multiplex PCR; TCRdb keeps only in-frame clonotypes and omits some of them. The data show 25,000 to 35,000 clones, with 55% to 75% seen just once and 25% to 30% held by the top ten. Sequencing in the ViraFEST assay came after antigen-specific CD4+ T cells had been expanded with viral peptide pools, which were used to stimulate PBMC. When less than 11 days of culture had elapsed, CD4+ T cells were isolated. The sequencing here drew on CD4+ T cells from PBMCs cultured with HCoV-229E spike peptides, taken before COVID-19 vaccination. Receptors originate from a human donor who received a COVID-19 vaccine.

DNA for the CDR3: TGTGCCAGCTCCAAGACAGGGATCGGGGTTACTGAAGCTTTCTTT. This translates into CASSKTGIGVTEAFF. J is TRBJ1-1 and V is TRBV27; TRBD1 aligns across 7 bases. The CDR3 has 15 residues. The germline V gene encodes CDR1 MNHEY and CDR2 SMNVEV (reference sequence). V was clipped by 8 bases and J by 5 bases; unmatched bases: 14.

The J gene is TRBJ2-1, the V gene TRBV3-1 (or the pseudogene TRBV3-2), with D possibly matching TRBD2 (7 bases). The ends were cut back, 2 bases at V and 2 bases at J, with 10 bases in the middle. Germline-derived CDR1 and CDR2 are LGHDT and YNNKEL (reference sequence). This CDR3 is built from 15 residues. DNA of the CDR3: TGTGCCAGCAGCCAACGCGGGGGCACCTACAATGAGCAGTTCTTC. As protein: CASSQRGGTYNEQFF.

V is TRBV6-5 and J is TRBJ1-2; TRBD1 matches at 7 bases. Per the germline V gene, CDR1 is MNHEY and CDR2 is SVGAGI. The CDR3 totals 13 residues. J lost 9 bases, V lost 7 bases, and 11 bases had no gene match. This chain's CDR3 is CASTLTGDESYTF. The DNA of the CDR3 is TGTGCCAGCACCCTTACAGGGGATGAGAGCTACACCTTC.

This clone has more than one count but fewer than ten. J is TRBJ1-4 and V is TRBV7-6; 12 bases are a match to TRBD1. Germline CDR1 is SGHVS and CDR2 is FNYEAQ. The V segment lost 1 base and the J segment 7 bases; nucleotides outside the gene matches: 13. This CDR3 comprises 19 residues. CDR3 protein: CASSLVAGTGGALFEKLFF. The CDR3 DNA reads as TGTGCCAGCAGCTTAGTAGCCGGGACAGGGGGCGCCTTGTTTGAAAAACTGTTTTTT.

The CDR3 DNA follows: TGTGCCAGTACCCAGGGTTCTTACAATGAGCAGTTCTTC. Translating gives CASTQGSYNEQFF. The genes are TRBV19 and TRBJ2-1; TRBD1 is a possible D gene (5 bases). Trimming left V 7 bases short and J 4 bases short, with 11 bases between. Germline CDR1 and CDR2: LNHDA and SQIVND (reference sequence). The CDR3 runs to 13 residues.

This clone was recorded once. The genes are TRBV29-1 and TRBJ1-2; tentatively, D is TRBD1 (6 bases). CDR1 and CDR2 from the germline V gene are SQVTM and ANQGSEA. This CDR3 has 17 amino acids. Trimming cost V 5 bases and J 8 bases, with 30 bases left between them. Written as DNA, the CDR3 is TGCAGCGTTTACCCCGCAGGTTACCCTGAGGGGGGGGGAGGCTACACCTTC. This gives the protein CSVYPAGYPEGGGGYTF.

V usage is TRBV28 and J usage is TRBJ2-1; D may be TRBD2 (6 bases). This CDR3 has 15 residues. The V end lost 3 bases, the J end lost 4 bases, and 13 bases lay between the germline ends. Germline assignment: CDR1 MDHEN and CDR2 SYDVKM. In DNA, the CDR3 is TGTGCCAGCAGTTTGCCGGGAGCCCCATACAATGAGCAGTTCTTC. It yields the protein CASSLPGAPYNEQFF.

The V and J genes are TRBV6-5 and TRBJ1-2; D ambiguous. CDR3 length: 13 amino acids. Trimming stripped 4 bases from V and 8 bases from J, with 14 bases between. The V gene's germline CDR1 is MNHEY and CDR2 SVGAGI. Written as DNA, the CDR3 is TGTGCCAGCAGTTCCTTTCAGCGCCGGGGCTACACCTTC. Amino acids: CASSSFQRRGYTF.

The rearrangement joins TRBV28 to TRBJ2-1; 8 positions match TRBD2. Germline-derived CDR1 and CDR2 are MDHEN and SYDVKM. J lost 7 bases, V lost 3 bases, and 11 bases had no gene match. CDR3 length: 16 residues. CDR3: CASSFWGGRPTNEQFF. CDR3 in DNA: TGTGCCAGCAGTTTTTGGGGCGGGAGGCCTACTAATGAGCAGTTCTTC.

This chain joins TRBV12-3 or TRBV12-4 and TRBJ2-1; D might be TRBD1 (5 bases). The V end was cut by 6 bases, the J end by 4 bases, with 10 bases between. This CDR3 comprises 13 residues. The CDR3 DNA reads as TGTGCCAGCAGCACGACAGTTTACAATGAGCAGTTCTTC. This sequence encodes CASSTTVYNEQFF.

This clone was seen a few times. This chain links TRBV28 with TRBJ1-1, with D uncertain. Germline V gene data show CDR1 as MDHEN and CDR2 as SYDVKM. The CDR3 is 12 residues long. V lost 5 bases to trimming and J lost 5 bases, with 9 bases between them. In DNA, the CDR3 is TGTGCCAGCAGTCGGACGGCGACTGAAGCTTTCTTT. It codes for CASSRTATEAFF.

This chain uses TRBV7-2 with TRBJ2-7; 10 nucleotides match TRBD2. Germline V gene sequence: CDR1 SGHTA, CDR2 FQGNSA. V was pared by 0 bases and J by 7 bases, with 6 bases of the junction left unmatched. This CDR3 has 15 amino acids. The CDR3 DNA follows: TGTGCCAGCAGCTTAGCTGGGCTAGCGGGGGAAGAGCAGTACTTC. This sequence encodes CASSLAGLAGEEQYF.

The chain couples TRBV18 to TRBJ2-2, with 7 bases that match TRBD1. The CDR3 runs to 15 residues. The ends lost 3 bases at V and 4 bases at J; junction bases unmatched: 5. The germline CDR1 and CDR2 sequences are KGHSH and LQKENI. This CDR3 is CASSPRTGATGELFF. CDR3 DNA: TGTGCCAGCTCACCCCGAACAGGGGCCACCGGGGAGCTGTTTTTT.

The gene calls are TRBV11-2 and TRBJ2-5; possibly TRBD2 for D (6 bases). This CDR3 comprises 15 residues. Germline V gene data show CDR1 as SGHAT and CDR2 as FQNNGV. Trimming cost V 4 bases and J 5 bases, with 17 bases left between them. The chain's CDR3 is CASSSSGSALETQYF. The CDR3 DNA reads as TGTGCCAGCAGCTCCTCCGGGAGTGCGTTGGAGACCCAGTACTTC.

The chain joins TRBV10-3 to TRBJ1-2, with a tentative D call TRBD1 (6 bases). The V end lost 5 bases, the J end lost 5 bases, and 9 bases lay between the germline ends. The V gene's germline CDR1 is ENHRY and CDR2 SYGVKD. The CDR3 is 12 amino acids. The CDR3 spells CAISQDRYGYTF. The CDR3 DNA reads as TGTGCCATCAGTCAGGACAGATATGGCTACACCTTC.

This sequence joins TRBV9 and TRBJ2-1, with D possibly TRBD2 on 7 matching bases. V lost 4 bases to trimming and J lost 7 bases, with 18 bases between them. This CDR3 region has 15 residues. CDR1 and CDR2 (germline): SGDLS, YYNGEE. The CDR3 region is CASSMTGGKSNEQFF. CDR3 DNA: TGTGCCAGCAGCATGACGGGGGGCAAGTCGAATGAGCAGTTCTTC.

The chain couples TRBV6-5 to TRBJ1-2; D may be TRBD1 (6 bases). This CDR3 has 12 residues. CDR1 and CDR2 (germline): MNHEY, SVGAGI. V lost 7 bases, J lost 5 bases, and 11 bases lay in between. CDR3 protein: CASTQGGYGYTF. The CDR3 bases are TGTGCCAGCACCCAAGGGGGTTATGGCTACACCTTC.

The chain has TRBV7-2 and TRBJ1-1; 8 bases are shared with TRBD1. The junction had 14 bases not matched to a gene; V was cut back by 4 bases and J by 4 bases. The CDR3 loop spans 17 amino acids. CDR1 and CDR2 from the germline V gene are SGHTA and FQGNSA. The CDR3 here is CASSSPGGQGGFTEAFF. CDR3 bases: TGTGCCAGCAGCTCCCCGGGAGGACAGGGCGGTTTCACTGAAGCTTTCTTT.

The chain joins TRBV6-5 to TRBJ2-2, with 9 bases lining up with TRBD2. Germline V gene sequence: CDR1 MNHEY, CDR2 SVGAGI. V shed 2 bases and J 5 bases; nucleotides not matched to a gene: 6. CDR3 length: 16 amino acids. CDR3 residues: CASSYAGGPRTGELFF. In DNA, the CDR3 is TGTGCCAGCAGTTACGCGGGAGGGCCCCGGACCGGGGAGCTGTTTTTT.

V is TRBV5-8 and J is TRBJ1-1, with D tentatively TRBD1 (5 bases). CDR3 length equals 14 residues. Trimming shortened V by 4 bases and J by 1 base, and 11 bases separated the two germline ends. CDR1 and CDR2 (germline): SGHTS, YDEGEE. This chain's CDR3 is CASSNQQANTEAFF. The DNA of the CDR3 is TGTGCCAGCAGCAATCAACAGGCGAACACTGAAGCTTTCTTT.

Only one count was recorded for this clone. The gene calls are TRBV6-4 and TRBJ1-2; tentative D call: TRBD1 (5 bases). CDR1 and CDR2 from the germline V gene are MRHNA and SNTAGT. The CDR3 covers 13 residues. V gave up 1 base and J gave up 8 bases, with 11 bases separating them. The CDR3 is CASSDLDTGGYTF. DNA of the CDR3: TGTGCCAGCAGTGACTTGGACACGGGGGGCTACACCTTC.